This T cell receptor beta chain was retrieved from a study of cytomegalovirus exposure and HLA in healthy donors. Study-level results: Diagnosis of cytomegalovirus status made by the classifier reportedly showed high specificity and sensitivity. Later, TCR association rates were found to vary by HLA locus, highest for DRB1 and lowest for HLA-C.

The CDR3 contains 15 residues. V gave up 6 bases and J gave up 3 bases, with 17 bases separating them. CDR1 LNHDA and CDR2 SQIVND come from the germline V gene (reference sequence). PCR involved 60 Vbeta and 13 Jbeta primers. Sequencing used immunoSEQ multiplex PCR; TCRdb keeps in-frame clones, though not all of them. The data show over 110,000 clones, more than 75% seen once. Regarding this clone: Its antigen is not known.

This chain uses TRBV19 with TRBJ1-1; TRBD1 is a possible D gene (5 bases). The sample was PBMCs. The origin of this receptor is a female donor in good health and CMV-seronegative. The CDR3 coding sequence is TGTGCCAGTAGCCCCACAGAGGCGGGGGACACTGAAGCTTTCTTT. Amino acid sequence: CASSPTEAGDTEAFF.